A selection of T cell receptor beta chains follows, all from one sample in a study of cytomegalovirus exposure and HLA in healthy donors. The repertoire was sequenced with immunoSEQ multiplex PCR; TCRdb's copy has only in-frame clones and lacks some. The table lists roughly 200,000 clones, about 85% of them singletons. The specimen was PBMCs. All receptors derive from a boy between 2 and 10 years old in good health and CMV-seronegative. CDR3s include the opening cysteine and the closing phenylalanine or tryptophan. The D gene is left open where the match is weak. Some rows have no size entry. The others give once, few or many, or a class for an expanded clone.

CDR3 DNA: TGTGCCAGCAGCCACAACGACAGGGGCCTTCTTAATTCACCCCTCCACTTT
CDR3 protein: CASSHNDRGLLNSPLHF
clone size: -
D gene: TRBD1
V gene: TRBV4-2
J gene: TRBJ1-6

CDR3 DNA: TGTGCCAGCAGTTCTTACACCCGGGACAGGGGGCAACATCAGCCCCAGCATTTT
CDR3 protein: CASSSYTRDRGQHQPQHF
clone size: -
D gene: TRBD1
V gene: TRBV27
J gene: TRBJ1-5

CDR3 DNA: TGCAGCGTCCGGACACAATTCACAGATACGCAGTATTTT
CDR3 protein: CSVRTQFTDTQYF
clone size: once
D gene: -
V gene: TRBV29-1
J gene: TRBJ2-3

CDR3 DNA: TGCAGCGTTGGAAATCAGTTGACCAAAAACATTCAGTACTTC
CDR3 protein: CSVGNQLTKNIQYF
clone size: -
D gene: -
V gene: TRBV29-1
J gene: TRBJ2-4

CDR3 DNA: TGTGCCAGCTCCTACGGGGGCGGGGGGCCCTACGAGCAGTACTTC
CDR3 protein: CASSYGGGGPYEQYF
clone size: -
D gene: TRBD2
V gene: TRBV27
J gene: TRBJ2-7

CDR3 DNA: TGTGCCAGCAGCCAAGCCCGACTAGGATCAACAGGAGATGAGCAGTTCTTC
CDR3 protein: CASSQARLGSTGDEQFF
clone size: few
D gene: -
V gene: TRBV4-2
J gene: TRBJ2-1

CDR3 DNA: TGTGCCAGCAGGAAAATGGCGGGGGGATACAATGAGCAGTTCTTC
CDR3 protein: CASRKMAGGYNEQFF
clone size: -
D gene: TRBD2
V gene: TRBV2
J gene: TRBJ2-1

CDR3 DNA: TGCGCCAGCAGCGCCGGGACAGGGGAGAACAATGAGCAGTTCTTC
CDR3 protein: CASSAGTGENNEQFF
clone size: -
D gene: TRBD1
V gene: TRBV5-1
J gene: TRBJ2-1

CDR3 DNA: TGCGCCAGCGGTAGCGGGGGCACAGATACGCAGTATTTT
CDR3 protein: CASGSGGTDTQYF
clone size: -
D gene: TRBD2
V gene: TRBV5-1
J gene: TRBJ2-3

CDR3 DNA: TGTGCCAGTAGTATAGGAGGGGGCTCCTACGAGCAGTACTTC
CDR3 protein: CASSIGGGSYEQYF
clone size: -
D gene: -
V gene: TRBV19
J gene: TRBJ2-7

CDR3 DNA: TGCGCCAGCAGCTATAGCGGGGCCTACCAAGAGACCCAGTACTTC
CDR3 protein: CASSYSGAYQETQYF
clone size: -
D gene: TRBD2
V gene: TRBV5-1
J gene: TRBJ2-5

CDR3 DNA: TGCGCCAGCACCGGGACAGGGGCCCAGGAGCAGTACTTC
CDR3 protein: CASTGTGAQEQYF
clone size: -
D gene: TRBD1
V gene: TRBV5-1
J gene: TRBJ2-7

CDR3 DNA: TGTGCCAGTAGGCGTTCATCTGGAAACACCATATATTTT
CDR3 protein: CASRRSSGNTIYF
clone size: -
D gene: -
V gene: TRBV19
J gene: TRBJ1-3

CDR3 DNA: TGTGCCAGCAGTTTACAGCGCGAGCAGTACTTC
CDR3 protein: CASSLQREQYF
clone size: -
D gene: -
V gene: TRBV28
J gene: TRBJ2-7

CDR3 DNA: TGTGCCAGCAGTTTATTTCCCCTTGGGTTTGGGGGGGCAACGAACACTGAAGCTTTCTTT
CDR3 protein: CASSLFPLGFGGATNTEAFF
clone size: -
D gene: -
V gene: TRBV28
J gene: TRBJ1-1

CDR3 DNA: TGTGCCAGCAGCTTAAGGGCCGCGGGGGGCATGAACACTGAAGCTTTCTTT
CDR3 protein: CASSLRAAGGMNTEAFF
clone size: -
D gene: -
V gene: TRBV7-2
J gene: TRBJ1-1

CDR3 DNA: TGTGCCAGCAGCTTACAGGCCGGGGACACTGAAGCTTTCTTT
CDR3 protein: CASSLQAGDTEAFF
clone size: few
D gene: -
V gene: TRBV7-2
J gene: TRBJ1-1

CDR3 DNA: TGTGCCAGCAGATACAGGGGGAACTATGGCTACACCTTC
CDR3 protein: CASRYRGNYGYTF
clone size: -
D gene: TRBD1
V gene: TRBV5-6
J gene: TRBJ1-2

CDR3 DNA: TGTGCCAGCAGTCCAGGGGTGAGGAACACTGAAGCTTTCTTT
CDR3 protein: CASSPGVRNTEAFF
clone size: -
D gene: -
V gene: TRBV25-1
J gene: TRBJ1-1

CDR3 DNA: TGTGCCAGTAGAGGACAGAGAAATAATCAGCCCCAGCATTTT
CDR3 protein: CASRGQRNNQPQHF
clone size: -
D gene: -
V gene: TRBV19
J gene: TRBJ1-5